Below, 16 T cell receptor beta chains from the same sample are listed, as sequenced in a study of T cell responses to AZD1222 COVID-19 vaccine. The method was immunoSEQ multiplex PCR; TCRdb's version includes in-frame clones alone and lacks a portion of them. The sample has about 130,000 clones, roughly 90% seen once. The sequencing used peripheral blood, collected 28 days after the second AZD1222 dose. Source of these receptors: an adult who received the AZD1222 COVID-19 vaccine.

This clone was counted once. The chain joins TRBV27 to TRBJ1-6; 7 bases are a match to TRBD1. J lost 0 bases, V lost 7 bases, and 15 bases had no gene match. Germline V lookup: CDR1 MNHEY, CDR2 SMNVEV (reference sequence). This CDR3 is 19 amino acids long. The CDR3 coding sequence is TGTGCCAGCAACCCCTTTGGATATCGGGACAGCTCCTATAATTCACCCCTCCACTTT. Amino acids: CASNPFGYRDSSYNSPLHF.

The CDR3 bases are TGTGCCAGCAGTGAAGGCTGGGGTGGCTACACCTTC. Its protein is CASSEGWGGYTF. The rearrangement joins TRBV2 to TRBJ1-2, with D hard to call. This CDR3 spans 12 amino acids. CDR1 SNHLY and CDR2 FYNNEI come from the germline V gene. Trimming left V 1 base short and J 7 bases short, with 7 bases between.

The V gene is TRBV2, the J gene TRBJ2-1, with a possible D match to TRBD2 (6 bases). The CDR3 has 15 amino acids. CDR1 SNHLY and CDR2 FYNNEI come from the germline V gene. V was trimmed by 3 bases and J by 4 bases, leaving 13 bases between them. Here the CDR3 DNA reads TGTGCCAGCAGTGATCGGCTAGCGACGTACAATGAGCAGTTCTTC. Amino acids: CASSDRLATYNEQFF.

The rearrangement uses TRBV5-5 and TRBJ2-3; 7 bases map to TRBD1. Trimming cost V 0 bases and J 4 bases; bases outside gene matches: 2. The CDR3 spans 14 residues. Germline V gives CDR1 SGHKS, CDR2 YYEKEE (reference sequence). The CDR3 DNA reads as TGTGCCAGCAGCTTGGGACAGGGAGCAGATACGCAGTATTTT. As protein: CASSLGQGADTQYF.

V gene TRBV5-1 combines with J gene TRBJ2-3; 10 bases line up with TRBD2. From germline, CDR1 is SGHRS and CDR2 YFSETQ. The CDR3 loop spans 14 amino acids. With V trimmed by 2 bases and J by 5 bases, 2 bases remained unmatched. Written as DNA, the CDR3 is TGCGCCAGCAGCTTCGGGACTAGCGAAGATACGCAGTATTTT. Translated: CASSFGTSEDTQYF.

CDR3 sequence: CASSTSNYEQYF. CDR3 DNA sequence: TGTGCCAGTAGTACTAGCAATTACGAGCAGTACTTC. The V gene is TRBV19, the J gene TRBJ2-7; D perhaps matches TRBD2 (5 bases). Germline CDR1 and CDR2: LNHDA and SQIVND (reference sequence). V lost 4 bases to trimming and J lost 4 bases, with 8 bases between them. The CDR3 has 12 amino acids.

The gene calls are TRBV6-5 and TRBJ1-1; TRBD1 is a possible D gene (6 bases). CDR3 size: 14 residues. V dropped 0 bases and J dropped 5 bases, with 10 bases sitting between them. Germline assignment: CDR1 MNHEY and CDR2 SVGAGI. The CDR3 loop reads CASSYSGGGTEAFF. The CDR3 bases are TGTGCCAGCAGTTACTCGGGGGGCGGGACTGAAGCTTTCTTT.

The rearrangement uses TRBV9 and TRBJ2-7; D gene ambiguous. Trimming left V 7 bases short and J 4 bases short, with 9 bases between. The CDR3 runs to 11 residues. Germline assignment: CDR1 SGDLS and CDR2 YYNGEE. DNA of the CDR3: TGTGCCAGCCGTCTATTTTACGAGCAGTACTTC. This translates into CASRLFYEQYF.

Regarding this clone: Other DNA sequences in this specimen translate into the identical CDR3. The J gene is TRBJ1-1, the V gene TRBV29-1; 8 nucleotides agree with TRBD1. The CDR3 is made up of 13 amino acids. V lost 6 bases to trimming and J lost 1 base; unmatched junction nucleotides: 4. Germline V gives CDR1 SQVTM, CDR2 ANQGSEA. The CDR3 sequence is CSVEGQANTEAFF. The DNA of the CDR3 is TGCAGCGTAGAGGGACAGGCGAACACTGAAGCTTTCTTT.

This clone was seen just once. The chain recombines TRBV24-1 with TRBJ2-2; 7 bases are shared with TRBD2. The CDR3 is 14 residues long. The V and J ends lost 9 bases and 2 bases, in that order; junction bases with no gene match: 5. Germline CDR1 reads KGHDR; CDR2 reads SFDVKD. The CDR3 DNA follows: TGTGCCACCGGGGAGCGGGGAAACACCGGGGAGCTGTTTTTT. Its translation: CATGERGNTGELFF.

The chain combines TRBV6-1 with TRBJ2-5, with unresolved D. The CDR3 is made up of 16 amino acids. Trimming took 3 bases from V and 5 from J, leaving 19 bases between them. The V gene's germline CDR1 is MNHNS and CDR2 SASEGT. The DNA of the CDR3 is TGTGCCAGCAGTGACCGGGCAGCAACTTTAGGGGAGACCCAGTACTTC. Its translation: CASSDRAATLGETQYF.

This chain uses TRBV24-1 with TRBJ1-1, with D unresolved. V lost 0 bases to trimming and J lost 5 bases, with 9 bases between them. The CDR3 contains 14 residues. Germline V gives CDR1 KGHDR, CDR2 SFDVKD. This CDR3 reads CATSDLSDFTEAFF. CDR3 bases: TGTGCCACCAGTGATTTGAGCGATTTTACTGAAGCTTTCTTT.

This chain connects TRBV5-4 to TRBJ1-1, with a tentative D call TRBD1 (6 bases). CDR3 size: 14 residues. The germline gives CDR1 SGHNT, CDR2 YYREEE (reference sequence). V gave up 0 bases and J gave up 7 bases, with 13 bases separating them. The CDR3 here is CASSLEAGEGEAFF. The CDR3 coding sequence is TGTGCCAGCAGCTTGGAGGCAGGGGAGGGTGAAGCTTTCTTT.

The rearrangement joins TRBV28 to TRBJ1-6, with 8 bases lining up with TRBD1. The CDR3 consists of 13 residues. The germline CDR1 and CDR2 sequences are MDHEN and SYDVKM. V dropped 10 bases and J dropped 9; count of bases not matched to a gene: 8. The CDR3 DNA is TGTGCCACCACTCCAGGGGGCACTTCACCCCTCCACTTT. This encodes CATTPGGTSPLHF.

This chain uses TRBV18 with TRBJ2-7, with 10 bases that match TRBD1. V was pared by 0 bases and J by 2 bases, with 1 base of the junction left unmatched. The CDR3 consists of 15 residues. Germline V CDR1 and CDR2: KGHSH, LQKENI. The CDR3 DNA reads as TGTGCCAGCTCACCACCGGGGACAGGGGCCTACGAGCAGTACTTC. Residues: CASSPPGTGAYEQYF. Complete variable domain (other parts from reference TRBV18 and TRBJ2-7): NAGVMQNPRHLVRRRGQEARLRCSPMKGHSHVYWYRQLPEEGLKFMVYLQKENIIDESGMPKERFSAEFPKEGPSILRIQQVVRGDSAAYFCASSPPGTGAYEQYFGPGTRLTVT.

J is TRBJ1-3 and V is TRBV13; D call uncertain. In germline, CDR1 is PRHDT, CDR2 FYEKMQ (reference sequence). This CDR3 is built from 14 residues. V shed 2 bases and J shed 0 bases, with 5 bases lying between them. Here the CDR3 reads CASSLFHSGNTIYF. CDR3 nucleotide sequence: TGTGCCAGCAGCTTATTTCACTCTGGAAACACCATATATTTT.